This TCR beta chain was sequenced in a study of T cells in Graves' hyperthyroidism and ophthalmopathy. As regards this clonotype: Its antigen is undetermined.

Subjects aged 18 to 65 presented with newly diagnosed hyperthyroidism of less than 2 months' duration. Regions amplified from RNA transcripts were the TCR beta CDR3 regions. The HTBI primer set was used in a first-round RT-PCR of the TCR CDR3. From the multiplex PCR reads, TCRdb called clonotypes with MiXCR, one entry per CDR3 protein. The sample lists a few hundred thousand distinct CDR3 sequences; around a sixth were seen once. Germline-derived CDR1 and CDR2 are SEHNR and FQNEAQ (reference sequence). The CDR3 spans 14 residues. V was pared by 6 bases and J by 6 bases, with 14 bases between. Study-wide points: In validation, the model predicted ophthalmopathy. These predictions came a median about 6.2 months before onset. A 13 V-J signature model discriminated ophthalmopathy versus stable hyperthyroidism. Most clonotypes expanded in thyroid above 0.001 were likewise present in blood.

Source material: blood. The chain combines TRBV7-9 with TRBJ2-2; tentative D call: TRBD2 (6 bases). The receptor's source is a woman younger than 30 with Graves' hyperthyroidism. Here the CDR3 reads CASSYTREAGELFF. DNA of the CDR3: TGTGCCAGCAGTTATACTAGGGAGGCCGGGGAGCTGTTTTTT.